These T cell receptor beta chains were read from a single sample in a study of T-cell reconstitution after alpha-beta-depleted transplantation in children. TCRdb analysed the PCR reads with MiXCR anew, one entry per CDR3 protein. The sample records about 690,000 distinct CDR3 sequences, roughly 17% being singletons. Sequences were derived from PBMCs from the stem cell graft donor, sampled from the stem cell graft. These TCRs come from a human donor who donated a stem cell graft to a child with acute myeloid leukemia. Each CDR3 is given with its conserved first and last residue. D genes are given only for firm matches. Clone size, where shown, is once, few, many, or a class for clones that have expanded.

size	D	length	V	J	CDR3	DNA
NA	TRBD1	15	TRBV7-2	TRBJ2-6	CASSVRGLGANVLTF	TGTGCCAGCAGCGTAAGGGGGCTCGGGGCCAACGTCCTGACTTTC
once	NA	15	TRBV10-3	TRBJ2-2	CAISERGAPTGELFF	TGTGCCATCAGTGAACGAGGGGCCCCCACCGGGGAGCTGTTTTTT
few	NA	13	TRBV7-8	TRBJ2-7	CASSFEDSYEQYF	TGTGCCAGCAGCTTTGAGGACAGCTACGAGCAGTACTTC
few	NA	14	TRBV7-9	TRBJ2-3	CASSSLTKRDTQYF	TGTGCCAGCAGCTCGCTAACCAAACGAGATACGCAGTATTTT
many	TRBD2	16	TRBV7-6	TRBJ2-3	CASSSGTSPSADTQYF	TGTGCCAGCAGCTCCGGGACTAGCCCTTCTGCAGATACGCAGTATTTT
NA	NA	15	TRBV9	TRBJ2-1	CASSVEGTPYNEQFF	TGTGCCAGCAGCGTAGAGGGGACACCCTACAATGAGCAGTTCTTC
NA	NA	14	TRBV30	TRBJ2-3	CAWREGVGADTQYF	TGTGCCTGGAGGGAAGGGGTCGGGGCAGATACGCAGTATTTT
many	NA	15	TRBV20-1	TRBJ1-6	CSASRREVDNSPLHF	TGCAGTGCTTCAAGACGGGAGGTGGATAATTCACCCCTCCACTTT
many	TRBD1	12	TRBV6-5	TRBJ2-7	CATTGDSREQYF	TGTGCCACAACAGGGGATTCTAGGGAGCAGTACTTC
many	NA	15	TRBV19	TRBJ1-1	CASSRTALPWTEAFF	TGTGCCAGTAGTCGGACAGCCCTACCTTGGACTGAAGCTTTCTTT
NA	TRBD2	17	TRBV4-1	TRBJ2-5	CASSQESSGGYQETQYF	TGCGCCAGCAGCCAAGAGTCAAGCGGGGGGTACCAAGAGACCCAGTACTTC
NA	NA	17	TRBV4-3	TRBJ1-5	CASSQDLTIPSNQPQHF	TGCGCCAGCAGCCAAGATCTGACCATTCCTAGCAATCAGCCCCAGCATTTT
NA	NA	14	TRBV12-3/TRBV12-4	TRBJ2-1	CASRPSGTHNEQFF	TGTGCCAGCAGACCCTCAGGGACACACAATGAGCAGTTCTTC
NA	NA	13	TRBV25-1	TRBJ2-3	CASSEWATDTQYF	TGTGCCAGCAGTGAATGGGCAACAGATACGCAGTATTTT
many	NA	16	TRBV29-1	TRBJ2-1	CKMGGLVGGVRNEQFF	TGCAAGATGGGGGGGTTAGTGGGGGGCGTCAGAAATGAGCAGTTCTTC
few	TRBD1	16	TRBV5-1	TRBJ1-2	CASSLWGDRSDYGYTF	TGCGCCAGCAGCTTGTGGGGGGACAGGTCCGACTATGGCTACACCTTC
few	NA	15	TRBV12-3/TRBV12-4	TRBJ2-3	CASWRGSHSTDTQYF	TGTGCCAGCTGGAGGGGATCTCATAGCACAGATACGCAGTATTTT
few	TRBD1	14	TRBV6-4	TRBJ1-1	CASSDTGVNTEAFF	TGTGCCAGCAGTGATACAGGGGTGAACACTGAAGCTTTCTTT
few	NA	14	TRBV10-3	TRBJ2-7	CAISFSTGSYEQYF	TGTGCCATCAGTTTTTCGACAGGATCCTACGAGCAGTACTTC
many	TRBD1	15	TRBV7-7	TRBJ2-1	CASSQGQGDDNEQFF	TGTGCCAGCAGCCAAGGACAGGGGGACGACAATGAGCAGTTCTTC
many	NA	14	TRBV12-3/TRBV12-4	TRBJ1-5	CASSLQGGNQPQHF	TGTGCCAGCAGCTTGCAAGGGGGGAATCAGCCCCAGCATTTT
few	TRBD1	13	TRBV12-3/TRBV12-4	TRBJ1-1	CASRQTGETEAFF	TGTGCCAGCAGACAGACAGGGGAAACTGAAGCTTTCTTT
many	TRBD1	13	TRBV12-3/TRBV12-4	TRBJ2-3	CASSRDRGDTQYF	TGTGCCAGCAGTCGAGACAGGGGAGATACGCAGTATTTT
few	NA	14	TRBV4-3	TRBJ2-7	CASSQDEGTYEQYF	TGCGCCAGCAGCCAAGATGAAGGGACCTACGAGCAGTACTTC
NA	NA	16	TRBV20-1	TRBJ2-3	CSARGPSRLGGAPQYF	TGCAGTGCTAGAGGTCCATCCCGTCTAGGGGGGGCCCCGCAGTATTTT
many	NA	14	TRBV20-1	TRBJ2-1	CSADPGFRFGEQFF	TGCAGTGCTGATCCAGGGTTTAGGTTCGGAGAGCAGTTCTTC
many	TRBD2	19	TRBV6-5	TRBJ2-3	CASSYFGLAGAASTDTQYF	TGTGCCAGCAGTTACTTCGGACTAGCGGGGGCCGCTAGCACAGATACGCAGTATTTT
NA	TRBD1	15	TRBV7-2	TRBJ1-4	CASRTGVATNEKLFF	TGTGCCAGCAGGACAGGGGTTGCAACTAATGAAAAACTGTTTTTT
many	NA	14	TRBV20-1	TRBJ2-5	CSARQLGEGETQYF	TGCAGTGCTAGACAATTGGGTGAGGGAGAGACCCAGTACTTC
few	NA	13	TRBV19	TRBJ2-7	CASSSTGNYEQYF	TGTGCCAGTAGTAGCACAGGGAACTACGAGCAGTACTTC
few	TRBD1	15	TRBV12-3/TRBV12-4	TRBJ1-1	CASSWDRGWDTEAFF	TGTGCCAGCAGTTGGGACAGGGGATGGGACACTGAAGCTTTCTTT
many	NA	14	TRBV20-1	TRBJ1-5	CSARAPRENQPQHF	TGCAGTGCTAGAGCGCCAAGGGAAAATCAGCCCCAGCATTTT
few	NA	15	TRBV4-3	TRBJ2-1	CASSQDEAGYNEQFF	TGCGCCAGCAGCCAAGATGAAGCGGGTTACAATGAGCAGTTCTTC
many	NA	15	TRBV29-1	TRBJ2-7	CSVAYLGPSRGEQYF	TGCAGCGTCGCATACCTTGGGCCCTCAAGGGGGGAGCAGTACTTC
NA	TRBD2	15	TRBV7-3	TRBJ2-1	CPSSRTSGGYNEQFF	TGTCCCAGCAGCCGGACTAGCGGGGGATACAATGAGCAGTTCTTC
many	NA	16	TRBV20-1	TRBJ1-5	CSARSGGGGSNQPQHF	TGCAGTGCTAGATCTGGGGGCGGCGGGAGCAATCAGCCCCAGCATTTT
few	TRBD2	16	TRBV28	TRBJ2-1	CASSLPGTSGGNEQFF	TGTGCCAGCAGTTTACCCGGGACTAGCGGGGGTAATGAGCAGTTCTTC
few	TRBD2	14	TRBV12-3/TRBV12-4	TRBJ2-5	CASTSGGTKETQYF	TGTGCCAGCACTAGCGGGGGGACGAAAGAGACCCAGTACTTC
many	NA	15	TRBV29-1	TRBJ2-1	CSVERQGGPYNEQFF	TGCAGCGTTGAGCGACAGGGAGGGCCCTACAATGAGCAGTTCTTC
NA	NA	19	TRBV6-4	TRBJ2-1	CASRDRGGGGGVSYNEQFF	TGTGCCAGCAGGGACAGGGGCGGGGGCGGGGGGGTCTCCTACAATGAGCAGTTCTTC
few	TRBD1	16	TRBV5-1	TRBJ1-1	CASTGQGATQGTEAFF	TGCGCCAGCACTGGACAGGGGGCCACCCAGGGCACTGAAGCTTTCTTT
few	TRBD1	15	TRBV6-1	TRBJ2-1	CASRPLGQGNNEQFF	TGTGCCAGCCGGCCGCTTGGACAGGGGAACAATGAGCAGTTCTTC